Listed below are T cell receptor beta chains from one sample, sequenced in a study of technical replicates of blood from several donors. Generated by immunoSEQ multiplex PCR, the TCRdb table keeps only in-frame clones and is missing some. The sample lists approximately 97,000 clones; 95% were seen once. The source material was T cells isolated from PBMCs. These receptors were obtained from a human donor in good health. The CDR3 runs from the conserved cysteine through the conserved F or W. Each record gives: clone size, J gene, D gene, V gene, CDR3 DNA, CDR3 protein. D genes are given only for firm matches. Some rows mark clone size as missing; the rest say once, few, many or name a class of expanded clone.

. TRBJ1-2 TRBD1 TRBV11-2 TGTGCCAGCAGCTTAGGACGCGGGACAGGGAGTCGGTATGGCTACACCTTC CASSLGRGTGSRYGYTF
. TRBJ1-2 TRBD1 TRBV4-1 TGCGCCAGCAGCCAAGTGGTAGGACAGGGGATTCCCTATGGCTACACCTTC CASSQVVGQGIPYGYTF
. TRBJ2-1 TRBD2 TRBV19 TGTGCCAGTACCCCCGGGACTAGCTCCTACAATGAGCAGTTCTTC CASTPGTSSYNEQFF
. TRBJ1-2 TRBD1 TRBV7-9 TGTGCCAGCAGCTTAGGGACAGGGGATGGCTACACCTTC CASSLGTGDGYTF
. TRBJ1-1 . TRBV15 TGTGCCACCAGCCGGGACTTTAACACTGAAGCTTTCTTT CATSRDFNTEAFF
. TRBJ2-1 . TRBV7-2 TGTGCCAGCAGCTACCAAGTTGAGGTAGGTGGCAATGAGCAGTTCTTC CASSYQVEVGGNEQFF
once TRBJ2-1 . TRBV5-6 TGTGCCAGCAGCTTCGGAGGCTACGAGCAGTTCTTC CASSFGGYEQFF
. TRBJ2-5 TRBD1 TRBV4-1 TGCGCCAGCAGCCAAGATACAGGGGGTTTTGAAAAGACCCAGTACTTC CASSQDTGGFEKTQYF
. TRBJ2-7 TRBD2 TRBV27 TGTGCCAGCAGCTACCGTCCCGGGAGGGTAATTGCCGAGCAGTACTTC CASSYRPGRVIAEQYF
once TRBJ2-7 . TRBV27 TGTGCCAGCAAGCCGAGGGGGAGCTACGAGCAGTACTTC CASKPRGSYEQYF
. TRBJ2-1 TRBD2 TRBV2 TGTGCCAGCAGTACTAGCGGGACGGGGAATGAGCAGTTCTTC CASSTSGTGNEQFF
. TRBJ2-2 TRBD2 TRBV30 TGTGCCTGGAACCTAGCGGGAGGGCCTGGGACCGGGGAGCTGTTTTTT CAWNLAGGPGTGELFF
. TRBJ2-3 TRBD1 TRBV29-1 TGCAGCGCCAGACAGGGGGCGGGCACAGATACGCAGTATTTT CSARQGAGTDTQYF
. TRBJ2-7 . TRBV30 TGTGCCTGGAGTAGGGGCTACGAGCAGTACTTC CAWSRGYEQYF
. TRBJ2-5 TRBD2 TRBV10-3 TGTGCCATCAGTGAAGAGGGGAGGGTAATGGGTCTGGAGACCCAGTACTTC CAISEEGRVMGLETQYF
. TRBJ2-1 TRBD2 TRBV7-9 TGTGCCAGCAGCCTGTCTGGCGGGAGCGGGCCCTACAATGAGCAGTTCTTC CASSLSGGSGPYNEQFF
. TRBJ2-2 . TRBV28 TGTGCCAGCATTAAGAACACCGGGGAGCTGTTTTTT CASIKNTGELFF
. TRBJ1-2 . TRBV6-1 TGTGCCAGCAGCCCGCCTAGTGGGGCTTCTGGCTACACCTTC CASSPPSGASGYTF
. TRBJ2-2 TRBD1 TRBV2 TGTGCCAGCAGAAACGGACAGGGGGGCACCGGGGAGCTGTTTTTT CASRNGQGGTGELFF
. TRBJ2-7 TRBD1 TRBV5-1 TGCGCCAGCAGCTTGGCGGACAGGCTCTACGAGCAGTACTTC CASSLADRLYEQYF
. TRBJ1-5 TRBD1 TRBV6-5 TGTGCCAGCAGGGGCTATGGACAGGGGAGTCAGCCCCAGCATTTT CASRGYGQGSQPQHF
. TRBJ2-7 . TRBV29-1 TGCAGCGTTGGACAGGCCCTCACCTACGAGCAGTACTTC CSVGQALTYEQYF
. TRBJ2-5 . TRBV7-2 TGTGCCAGCAGCTTAGCGTATTACCGGGAGACCCAGTACTTC CASSLAYYRETQYF
. TRBJ1-1 TRBD1 TRBV9 TGTGCCAGCAGCATGGTTACAGGGGGCGACAGGGCTGAAGCTTTCTTT CASSMVTGGDRAEAFF
. TRBJ1-3 . TRBV30 TGTGCCTGGAATGGAGGGGACGGAAACACCATATATTTT CAWNGGDGNTIYF
. TRBJ2-7 TRBD1 TRBV28 TGTGCCAGCAGTTTGCGTTCTAGACAGGGCTACTACGAGCAGTACTTC CASSLRSRQGYYEQYF
. TRBJ2-1 TRBD1 TRBV9 TGTGCCAGCAGCGTAGGGGACAGGGTTTATGAGCAGTTCTTC CASSVGDRVYEQFF
. TRBJ2-3 . TRBV12-5 TGTGCTAGTGGTTTAGGTGGGAGGACCACAGATACGCAGTATTTT CASGLGGRTTDTQYF
. TRBJ1-1 . TRBV6-5 TGTGCCAGCAGTTACGGAGGCCAAGGGACTGAAGCTTTCTTT CASSYGGQGTEAFF
. TRBJ2-5 . TRBV19 TGTGCCAGTAGTATAGCAAGGGAGGAGACCCAGTACTTC CASSIAREETQYF
few TRBJ2-7 . TRBV7-3 TGTGCCAGCAGCTTAGGCCTCGCAGGGGAGCAGTACTTC CASSLGLAGEQYF
. TRBJ2-6 TRBD1 TRBV4-1 TGCGCCAGCAGCCAAACAGGGGGCTCTGGGGCCAACGTCCTGACTTTC CASSQTGGSGANVLTF
. TRBJ1-5 . TRBV27 TGTGCCAGCAGCAGAAAGTCGGGGAGTAACAATCAGCCCCAGCATTTT CASSRKSGSNNQPQHF
. TRBJ2-7 . TRBV4-3 TGCGCCAGCAGCCAAGCCGTCGGCTACGAGCAGTACTTC CASSQAVGYEQYF
. TRBJ2-3 . TRBV5-6 TGTGCCAGCAGCTTGGCCGGACTCACAGATACGCAGTATTTT CASSLAGLTDTQYF
. TRBJ2-5 . TRBV11-2 TGTGCCAGCAGCTTAGGCAGGGCAGAGACCCAGTACTTC CASSLGRAETQYF
. TRBJ2-3 . TRBV5-4 TGTGCCAGCAGCTACAGGGCTTTAGGCACAGATACGCAGTATTTT CASSYRALGTDTQYF
. TRBJ1-5 . TRBV28 TGTGCCAGCAGTTCTGCCGGACACCAGAGCAATCAGCCCCAGCATTTT CASSSAGHQSNQPQHF
. TRBJ1-4 TRBD1 TRBV2 TGTGCCAGCAGTGAAGCGGTCGACAGGGTCAGAGAAAAACTGTTTTTT CASSEAVDRVREKLFF
. TRBJ2-2 TRBD1 TRBV7-2 TGTGCCAGCAGCCCACAAGGGGGCGCAATCGGGGAGCTGTTTTTT CASSPQGGAIGELFF
. TRBJ2-7 TRBD1 TRBV7-8 TGTGCCAGCAGCTCCCCATCAGGGGGACAGTCAGCCTACGAGCAGTACTTC CASSSPSGGQSAYEQYF
. TRBJ2-3 TRBD2 TRBV4-1 TGCGCCAGCAGCCATATAGCGGGAGGCCCAGATACGCAGTATTTT CASSHIAGGPDTQYF
once TRBJ1-2 . TRBV28 TGTGCCAGCAGTGGTTCCGGGAGTTGGCACAGACAATATGGCTACACCTTC CASSGSGSWHRQYGYTF
. TRBJ2-6 . TRBV7-2 TGTGCCAGCAGCTTAGAGACAGGCCTACTTTACTCTGGGGCCAACGTCCTGACTTTC CASSLETGLLYSGANVLTF
. TRBJ1-5 . TRBV27 TGTGCCAGCAGTTTATTCGCAGGGCTAGGCAATCAGCCCCAGCATTTT CASSLFAGLGNQPQHF
. TRBJ1-2 TRBD1 TRBV5-6 TGTGCCAGCAGCTTGGGAGGACAGGTGCCCTATGGCTACACCTTC CASSLGGQVPYGYTF
. TRBJ1-4 TRBD1 TRBV20-1 TGCAGTGCGAGGACAGGGCGGAAACTGTTTTTT CSARTGRKLFF
. TRBJ1-4 . TRBV4-2 TGTGCCAGCAGCCAAGATTCTCTGGGACACCTTGAAAAACTGTTTTTT CASSQDSLGHLEKLFF
once TRBJ2-2 . TRBV19 TGTGCCAGTAAACGGGCAGGGGGGACCGGGGAGCTGTTTTTT CASKRAGGTGELFF
. TRBJ1-3 TRBD1 TRBV4-3 TGCGCCAGCAGCCAAGAAGTTCTGGGGACAGTCTCTGGAAACACCATATATTTT CASSQEVLGTVSGNTIYF
. TRBJ2-1 . TRBV10-2 TGCGCCAGCAGTGAGTCACAACTATCGAGCTCCTACAATGAGCAGTTCTTC CASSESQLSSSYNEQFF
. TRBJ2-1 TRBD2 TRBV7-2 TGTGCCAGCAGCTCAGCCCCGGGACTAGAAATCAATGAGCAGTTCTTC CASSSAPGLEINEQFF
. TRBJ2-7 TRBD1 TRBV18 TGTGCCAGCTCACCGACAGGGGCGACTTACGAGCAGTACTTC CASSPTGATYEQYF
once TRBJ2-2 . TRBV29-1 TGCAGCGTTGATGGGCGGAGGGCCGGGGAGCTGTTTTTT CSVDGRRAGELFF
. TRBJ2-1 TRBD1 TRBV10-1 TGCGCCTCCTCCGGGACAGAGAACTACAATGAGCAGTTCTTC CASSGTENYNEQFF
. TRBJ1-1 . TRBV19 TGTGCCAGTAGTATCGGCTCCAAGCGCACTGAAGCTTTCTTT CASSIGSKRTEAFF
. TRBJ1-1 TRBD1 TRBV15 TGTGCCACCAGCAGAGTGGGACAGGGGGCGAACACTGAAGCTTTCTTT CATSRVGQGANTEAFF
. TRBJ1-3 TRBD1 TRBV5-1 TGCGCCAGCAGCCCGGACAGGGAAATGTTAAACACCATATATTTT CASSPDREMLNTIYF
. TRBJ2-1 TRBD1 TRBV9 TGTGCCAGCAGCTCAAAGGGACAGGACTCCTACAATGAGCAGTTCTTC CASSSKGQDSYNEQFF